The next 30 T cell receptor beta chains were all read from a single sample in a study of CD8+ T cells in alopecia areata. Sequencing templates came from extracted RNA that was reverse transcribed into cDNA. Libraries were prepared by immunoSEQ multiplex PCR; TCRdb keeps only in-frame clonotypes and omits some of them. The table shows about 180,000 clones, with approximately 53% occurring only once. Treatment in this sample: oral pan-JAK inhibitor, 5-10 mg twice daily. Sequencing was performed on CD8+ T cells sorted from blood, taken at week 24, from a patient treated with tofacitinib. Receptor source: a human donor with alopecia areata.

The chain is built from TRBV9 and TRBJ2-3; D is unclear. This CDR3 is 12 amino acids long. Germline CDR1 SGDLS, CDR2 YYNGEE. The germline V and J ends were trimmed by 0 bases and 4 bases, with 3 bases remaining between them. In DNA form, the CDR3 reads TGTGCCAGCAGCGTAGGGGCAGATACGCAGTATTTT. This codes for CASSVGADTQYF.

The V call is TRBV5-1, the J call TRBJ2-1; 7 nucleotides agree with TRBD1. Germline CDR1 SGHRS, CDR2 YFSETQ. The CDR3 is 18 residues long. V dropped 2 bases and J dropped 0; count of bases not matched to a gene: 11. CDR3 residues: CASSFPVGQASSYNEQFF. In DNA form, the CDR3 reads TGCGCCAGCAGCTTCCCGGTTGGACAGGCGAGCTCCTACAATGAGCAGTTCTTC.

This clone was observed a few times. The V gene is TRBV4-3, the J gene TRBJ1-6, with 9 positions matching TRBD1. J was trimmed by 7 bases and V by 5 bases; bases with no gene match: 3. This CDR3 comprises 14 residues. Germline CDR1 is LGHNA and CDR2 is YSLEER. Here the CDR3 DNA reads TGCGCCAGCAGCGGACAGGGGTCGAATTCACCCCTCCACTTT. Protein product: CASSGQGSNSPLHF.

The chain joins TRBV6-5 to TRBJ2-3, with TRBD2 matching over 9 bases. The length of the CDR3 is 15 residues. From germline, CDR1 is MNHEY and CDR2 SVGAGI. J gave up 0 bases and V 8 bases, and 6 bases lay outside the gene matches. DNA for the CDR3: TGTGCCAGCTGTACAGCGGGGGGAAGCACAGATACGCAGTATTTT. It specifies CASCTAGGSTDTQYF.

The chain combines TRBV27 with TRBJ2-1; D unclear. CDR1 MNHEY and CDR2 SMNVEV come from the germline V gene (reference sequence). The germline V and J ends were trimmed by 0 bases and 3 bases, with 3 bases remaining between them. The CDR3 contains 13 residues. The CDR3 reads CASSLSVYNEQFF. The CDR3 nucleotides are TGTGCCAGCAGTTTATCAGTCTACAATGAGCAGTTCTTC.

The V call is TRBV7-6, the J call TRBJ2-2; D call uncertain. This CDR3 region has 13 residues. The V gene lost 6 bases and the J gene lost 6 bases, with 11 bases spanning the gap. Germline CDR1 is SGHVS and CDR2 is FNYEAQ. The CDR3, as DNA: TGTGCCAGCAGGGACCTGATGGCCGGGGAGCTGTTTTTT. Protein: CASRDLMAGELFF.

The rearrangement joins TRBV9 to TRBJ2-7; no firm D call. The CDR3 has 13 amino acids. The V gene's germline CDR1 is SGDLS and CDR2 YYNGEE. V lost 4 bases and J lost 7, with 15 bases in between. This CDR3 is CASSPQSWTEQYF. The DNA for the CDR3 is TGTGCCAGCAGCCCTCAAAGTTGGACGGAGCAGTACTTC.

V usage is TRBV4-3 and J usage is TRBJ1-5; the D is unclear. Trimming left V 0 bases short and J 7 bases short, with 13 bases between. The CDR3 runs to 15 residues. Germline V lookup: CDR1 LGHNA, CDR2 YSLEER. Written as DNA, the CDR3 is TGCGCCAGCAGCCAAGATAGGTGGGGTGGGCAGCCCCAGCATTTT. Protein sequence: CASSQDRWGGQPQHF.

Remarks on this clone: At one end, the junction sequence differs from germline, possibly due to a read error. This chain joins TRBV5-6 and TRBJ2-7; D not certain. CDR1 and CDR2 (germline): SGHDT, YYEEEE. CDR3 length: 14 residues. CDR3 amino acids: CAGSLGSSSYEQYF. CDR3 nucleotides: TGTGCCGGCAGCTTGGGCAGTAGCTCCTACGAGCAGTACTTC. Together with reference TRBV5-6 and TRBJ2-7, the CDR3 gives the full variable domain: DAGVTQSPTHLIKTRGQQVTLRCSPKSGHDTVSWYQQALGQGPQFIFQYYEEEERQRGNFPDRFSGHQFPNYSSELNVNALLLGDSALYLCAGSLGSSSYEQYFGPGTRLTVT.

This clone was counted between two and nine times. The chain uses TRBV10-3 and TRBJ2-3; TRBD1 agrees at 7 bases. This CDR3 is 13 amino acids long. Losses at the gene ends were 4 bases for V and 5 bases for J; bases not matched to a gene: 3. Germline CDR1 reads ENHRY; CDR2 reads SYGVKD. This CDR3 reads CAISAGGLDTQYF. In DNA form, the CDR3 reads TGTGCCATCAGTGCAGGGGGATTAGATACGCAGTATTTT.

This chain joins TRBV5-6 and TRBJ1-1; no clear D gene. CDR1 is SGHDT, CDR2 YYEEEE, per germline. Trimming pared 4 bases from V and 3 bases from J, leaving 16 bases between. The CDR3 runs to 15 residues. CDR3 protein: CASSGGPEGYTEAFF. The CDR3 region has the DNA TGTGCCAGCAGCGGCGGGCCTGAGGGCTACACTGAAGCTTTCTTT.

This chain links TRBV4-1 with TRBJ2-7, with D unclear. The V end was cut by 4 bases, the J end by 3 bases, with 10 bases between. CDR1 MGHRA and CDR2 YSYEKL come from the germline V gene. The CDR3 loop spans 13 amino acids. The CDR3 nucleotides read TGCGCCAGCAGCCCTACCTTTGGCTACGAGCAGTACTTC. Translated, it gives CASSPTFGYEQYF.

The genes are TRBV19 and TRBJ1-2; TRBD1 agrees at 10 bases. The ends lost 7 bases at V and 6 bases at J; junction bases unmatched: 5. The CDR3 spans 13 residues. Per the germline V gene, CDR1 is LNHDA and CDR2 is SQIVND (reference sequence). CDR3 amino acids: CASNPGTGDGYTF. In nucleotides, the CDR3 is TGTGCCAGTAATCCCGGGACAGGGGATGGCTACACCTTC.

At least ten counts were recorded for this clone. V and J are TRBV19 and TRBJ1-5; possible D gene TRBD1, 5 bases. Germline CDR1 LNHDA, CDR2 SQIVND (reference sequence). Trimming left V 8 bases short and J 4 bases short, with 21 bases between. The CDR3 loop spans 16 amino acids. This CDR3 reads CASSRGDQMGNQPQHF. In DNA, the CDR3 is TGTGCCAGTTCAAGAGGGGACCAAATGGGGAATCAGCCCCAGCATTTT.

The chain joins TRBV27 to TRBJ2-7; D ambiguous. The CDR3 has 14 amino acids. V was pared by 4 bases and J by 3 bases, with 13 bases between. Germline V gene sequence: CDR1 MNHEY, CDR2 SMNVEV (reference sequence). The CDR3 bases are TGTGCCAGCAGTTCCGACCCCTCGGTCTACGAGCAGTACTTC. Encoded protein: CASSSDPSVYEQYF.

This clone was detected once. The chain joins TRBV7-2 to TRBJ2-3; D call uncertain. The CDR3 totals 15 residues. Germline V gene lookup returns CDR1 SGHTA and CDR2 FQGNSA. Trimming took off 5 bases at V and 1 base at J, with 13 bases between the two ends. The CDR3 DNA reads TGTGCCAGCAGCCCCGGGCAGTTACGCACAGATACGCAGTATTTT. Residues: CASSPGQLRTDTQYF.

The chain employs TRBV29-1 and TRBJ2-1; D unclear. V was pared by 4 bases and J by 4 bases, with 8 bases between. The length of the CDR3 is 12 residues. The germline gives CDR1 SQVTM, CDR2 ANQGSEA. CDR3 nucleotides: TGCAGCGTTGTGGCCACTTACAATGAGCAGTTCTTC. This translates into CSVVATYNEQFF.

This clone has only one observation. The chain employs TRBV9 and TRBJ1-2; D is undetermined. The CDR3 is 15 residues long. Per the germline V gene, CDR1 is SGDLS and CDR2 is YYNGEE. V shed 3 bases and J shed 2 bases, with 14 bases lying between them. CDR3 amino acids: CASSDEGGLNYGYTF. The CDR3 bases are TGTGCCAGCAGCGACGAGGGCGGATTAAACTATGGCTACACCTTC. The whole variable domain, filled in from reference TRBV9 and TRBJ1-2, reads DSGVTQTPKHLITATGQRVTLRCSPRSGDLSVYWYQQSLDQGLQFLIQYYNGEERAKGNILERFSAQQFPDLHSELNLSSLELGDSALYFCASSDEGGLNYGYTFGSGTRLTVV.

This clone was seen just once. This chain uses TRBV2 with TRBJ2-7; the D gene is possibly TRBD2 (5 bases). V was clipped by 3 bases and J by 6 bases, with 12 bases between them. This CDR3 contains 13 residues. Germline CDR1 and CDR2: SNHLY and FYNNEI. The CDR3 nucleotides are TGTGCCAGCAGTGATGCACCCGGAGGCGAGCAGTACTTC. Translation: CASSDAPGGEQYF.

The genes are TRBV30 and TRBJ2-7, with TRBD2 matching over 7 bases. Germline V gene sequence: CDR1 GTSNPN, CDR2 SVGIG (reference sequence). CDR3 size: 12 residues. Trimming cost V 0 bases and J 7 bases; bases outside gene matches: 3. The CDR3 reads CAWSVRGLEQYF. CDR3 nucleotides: TGTGCCTGGAGTGTGCGGGGGTTAGAGCAGTACTTC.

The J gene is TRBJ2-1, the V gene TRBV2; D might be TRBD1 or TRBD2, each matching 5 bases. V lost 4 bases and J lost 3, with 10 bases in between. The germline V gene encodes CDR1 SNHLY and CDR2 FYNNEI. The CDR3 consists of 14 residues. The CDR3 bases are TGTGCCAGCAGTGCAGGTGGGGGCTACAATGAGCAGTTCTTC. Translated, it gives CASSAGGGYNEQFF.

The chain links TRBV27 to TRBJ2-5, with 9 bases identical to TRBD2. V lost 2 bases and J lost 3; bases outside the gene matches: 4. This CDR3 is built from 15 residues. Germline lookup yields CDR1 MNHEY and CDR2 SMNVEV (reference sequence). Here the CDR3 reads CASSLGWTSEETQYF. The CDR3 DNA follows: TGTGCCAGCAGTTTAGGCTGGACTAGCGAAGAGACCCAGTACTTC.

This clone has just one count. This chain uses TRBV29-1 with TRBJ1-2; perhaps TRBD1 as D (6 bases). V was shortened by 6 bases and J by 6 bases, with 11 bases between the two germline ends. CDR3 length: 11 amino acids. Germline CDR1 is SQVTM and CDR2 is ANQGSEA. The CDR3 here is CSVEGGHGYTF. DNA of the CDR3: TGCAGCGTCGAGGGGGGGCATGGCTACACCTTC.

This clone was counted only a few times. The genes are TRBV29-1 and TRBJ1-1; unclear D gene. Germline V gene lookup returns CDR1 SQVTM and CDR2 ANQGSEA. V was cut by 8 bases and J by 1 base, with 11 bases left in between. The CDR3 runs to 12 residues. CDR3 sequence reads: CSTQRGNTEAFF. In DNA form, the CDR3 reads TGCAGCACCCAGCGGGGGAACACTGAAGCTTTCTTT.

The rearrangement uses TRBV10-2 and TRBJ1-1; D gene uncertain. V lost 2 bases and J lost 6, with 10 bases in between. Germline V lookup: CDR1 WSHSY, CDR2 SAAADI. There are 13 residues in the CDR3. The CDR3 protein is CASSERVAAEAFF. Written as DNA, the CDR3 is TGCGCCAGCAGTGAGCGTGTGGCTGCTGAAGCTTTCTTT.

CDR3 nucleotides: TGTGCCACCAGCAGACTACTTAGCGGGGGGGCAGCAGATACGCAGTATTTT. Amino acids: CATSRLLSGGAADTQYF. The chain has TRBV15 and TRBJ2-3, with 11 positions matching TRBD2. The germline gives CDR1 LNHNV, CDR2 YYDKDF (reference sequence). The V gene end was trimmed by 2 bases and the J gene end by 4 bases; junction bases not matched to a gene: 8. CDR3 length: 17 residues.

This clone has a handful of counts. This rearrangement joins TRBV19 to TRBJ2-3, with 8 positions matching TRBD2. With 3 bases clipped from V and 1 base from J, the junction kept 3 bases outside the gene matches. This CDR3 has 15 residues. CDR1 is LNHDA and CDR2 is SQIVND in the germline V gene (reference sequence). The CDR3 bases are TGTGCCAGTAGTATGGGGCGGGGGGGCACAGATACGCAGTATTTT. This sequence encodes CASSMGRGGTDTQYF. The full variable domain, rest sourced from reference TRBV19 and TRBJ2-3, is DGGITQSPKYLFRKEGQNVTLSCEQNLNHDAMYWYRQDPGQGLRLIYYSQIVNDFQKGDIAEGYSVSREKKESFPLTVTSAQKNPTAFYLCASSMGRGGTDTQYFGPGTRLTVL.

The J gene is TRBJ2-1, the V gene TRBV5-6; TRBD1 matches 8 bases. The CDR3 is 14 amino acids. Trimming at V came to 0 bases and at J to 5 bases, leaving 1 base not matched to a gene. Germline-derived CDR1 and CDR2 are SGHDT and YYEEEE. The CDR3, as DNA: TGTGCCAGCAGCTTGGGACAGGGGAACAATGAGCAGTTCTTC. It is translated as CASSLGQGNNEQFF.

The V call is TRBV13, the J call TRBJ1-1; D gene uncertain. V dropped 3 bases and J dropped 7 bases, with 9 bases sitting between them. Germline loops: CDR1 PRHDT, CDR2 FYEKMQ (reference sequence). This CDR3 is built from 12 residues. CDR3 in DNA: TGTGCCAGCAGCTTGAGACTAGATGAAGCTTTCTTT. Translating it yields CASSLRLDEAFF.

The CDR3 reads CASSTMSGGGTEAFF. CDR3 in DNA: TGCGCCAGCAGCACAATGTCAGGGGGAGGAACTGAAGCTTTCTTT. The chain recombines TRBV5-1 with TRBJ1-1, with 7 positions matching TRBD1. V gave up 4 bases and J gave up 5 bases; unmatched junction bases: 11. This CDR3 spans 15 amino acids. Germline V gene lookup returns CDR1 SGHRS and CDR2 YFSETQ.